This T cell receptor (beta chain) was identified during a study of shared clonotypes between healthy human individuals. Overall study context: Donors consisted of two women and three men between 18 and 49. For every donor, three CD4 naive, three CD4 memory, two CD8 naive and one CD8 memory plates were used.

As processed by the authors: Because ImmunoSEQ provided only junction sequences with no quality scores, the filtering differed. Repertoires were generated with immunoSEQ multiplex PCR, while TCRdb's copy carries only in-frame clones and drops some. V and J calls and clone size follow that table, whereas D and trimming were derived from the DNA. This table holds about 2 million clones, approximately 94% found once. Cells designated naive CD8 were CD45RO-negative and were positively selected for CCR7, with terminally differentiated effector memory CD45RA+ cells excluded. The ends were cut back, 3 bases at V and 2 bases at J, with 9 bases in the middle. Germline V gene data show CDR1 as SGDLS and CDR2 as YYNGEE. CDR3 length: 14 amino acids.

The sample comprised naive CD8+ T cells sorted from blood. The sequence came from a man aged 18-30 years in good health. V and J are TRBV9 and TRBJ2-1; weak D call: TRBD2 (6 bases). The CDR3 DNA reads TGTGCCAGCAGCGAGCCGGGGGCCTACAATGAGCAGTTCTTC. As protein: CASSEPGAYNEQFF.